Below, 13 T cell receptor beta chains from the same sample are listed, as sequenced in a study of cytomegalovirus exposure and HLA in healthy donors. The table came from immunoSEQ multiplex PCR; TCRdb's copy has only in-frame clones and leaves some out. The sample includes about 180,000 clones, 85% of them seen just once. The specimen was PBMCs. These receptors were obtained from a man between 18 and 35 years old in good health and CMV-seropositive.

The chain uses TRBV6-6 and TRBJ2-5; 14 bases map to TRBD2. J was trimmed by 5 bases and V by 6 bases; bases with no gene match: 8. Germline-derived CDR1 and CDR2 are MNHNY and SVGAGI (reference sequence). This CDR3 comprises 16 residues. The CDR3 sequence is CASRPGLAGVSETQYF. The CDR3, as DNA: TGTGCCAGCAGGCCGGGACTAGCGGGAGTTTCGGAGACCCAGTACTTC.

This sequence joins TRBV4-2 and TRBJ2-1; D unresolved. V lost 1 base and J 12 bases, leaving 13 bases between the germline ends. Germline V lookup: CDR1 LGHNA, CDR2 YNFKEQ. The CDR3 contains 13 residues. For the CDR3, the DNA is TGTGCCAGCAGCCAAGGGAGCGTTGACGGGCAGTTCTTC. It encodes CASSQGSVDGQFF.

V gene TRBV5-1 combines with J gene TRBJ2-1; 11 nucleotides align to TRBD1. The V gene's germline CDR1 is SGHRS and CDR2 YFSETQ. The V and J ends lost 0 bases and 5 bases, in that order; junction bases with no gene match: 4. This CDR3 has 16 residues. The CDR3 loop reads CASSLARDRGDNEQFF. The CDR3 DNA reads TGCGCCAGCAGCTTGGCCCGGGACAGGGGGGACAATGAGCAGTTCTTC.

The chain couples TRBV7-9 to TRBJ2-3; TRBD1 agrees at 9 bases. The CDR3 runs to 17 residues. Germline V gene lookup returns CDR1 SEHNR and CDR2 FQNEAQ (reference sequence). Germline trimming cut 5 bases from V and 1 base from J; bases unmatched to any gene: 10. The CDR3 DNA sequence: TGTGCCAGCAGCATTCAGAACAGGGGGCTTGGCACAGATACGCAGTATTTT. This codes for CASSIQNRGLGTDTQYF.

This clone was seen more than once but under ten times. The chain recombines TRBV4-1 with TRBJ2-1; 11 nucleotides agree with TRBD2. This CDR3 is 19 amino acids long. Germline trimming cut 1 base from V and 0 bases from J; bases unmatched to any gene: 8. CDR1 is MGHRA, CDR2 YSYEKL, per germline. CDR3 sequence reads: CASSQGGIAGGSSYNEQFF. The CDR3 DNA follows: TGCGCCAGCAGCCAAGGGGGTATAGCGGGAGGGTCCTCCTACAATGAGCAGTTCTTC.

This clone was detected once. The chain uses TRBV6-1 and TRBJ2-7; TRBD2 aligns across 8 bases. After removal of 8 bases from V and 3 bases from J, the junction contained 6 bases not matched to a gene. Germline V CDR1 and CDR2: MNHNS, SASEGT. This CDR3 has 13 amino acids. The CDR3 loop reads CASEAGGGYEQYF. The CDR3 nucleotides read TGTGCCAGCGAGGCGGGAGGCGGCTACGAGCAGTACTTC.

The CDR3 spells CASSQDGTGYPSQYF. The CDR3 DNA follows: TGTGCCAGCAGCCAGGATGGGACAGGGTACCCCTCGCAGTATTTT. The chain carries TRBV7-9 and TRBJ2-3, with TRBD1 identical over 9 bases. Unmatched junction bases numbered 13, after V lost 5 bases and J lost 10 bases. This CDR3 is 15 amino acids long. CDR1 is SEHNR and CDR2 is FQNEAQ in the germline V gene (reference sequence).

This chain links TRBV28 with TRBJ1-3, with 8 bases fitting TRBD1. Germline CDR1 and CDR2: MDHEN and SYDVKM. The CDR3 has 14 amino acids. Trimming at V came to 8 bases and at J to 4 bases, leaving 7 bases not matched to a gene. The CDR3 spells CASQTGAQGNTIYF. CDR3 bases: TGTGCCAGCCAGACAGGGGCGCAAGGAAACACCATATATTTT.

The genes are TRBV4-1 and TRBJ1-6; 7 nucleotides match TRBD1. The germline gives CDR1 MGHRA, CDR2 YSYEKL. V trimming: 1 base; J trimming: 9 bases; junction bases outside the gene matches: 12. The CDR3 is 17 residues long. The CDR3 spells CASSQGRQGIRGSPLHF. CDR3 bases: TGCGCCAGCAGCCAAGGTCGACAGGGTATAAGGGGTTCACCCCTCCACTTT.

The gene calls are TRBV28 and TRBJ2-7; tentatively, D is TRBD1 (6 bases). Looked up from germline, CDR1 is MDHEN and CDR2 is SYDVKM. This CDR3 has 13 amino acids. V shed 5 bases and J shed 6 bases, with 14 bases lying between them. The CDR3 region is CASSETGPAEQYF. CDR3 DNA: TGTGCCAGCAGTGAAACAGGGCCGGCCGAGCAGTACTTC.

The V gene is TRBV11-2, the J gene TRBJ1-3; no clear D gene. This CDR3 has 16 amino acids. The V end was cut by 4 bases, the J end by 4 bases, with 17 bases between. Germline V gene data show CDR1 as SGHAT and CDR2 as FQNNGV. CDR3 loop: CASSSSEARLGNTIYF. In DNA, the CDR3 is TGTGCCAGCAGCTCCAGCGAGGCCCGGTTGGGAAACACCATATATTTT.

Written as DNA, the CDR3 is TGTGCCAGCAGTGCCATTAGCGGGGGGCTGGCCGGGGAGCTGTTTTTT. The encoded protein is CASSAISGGLAGELFF. The chain combines TRBV6-1 with TRBJ2-2, with 10 nucleotides matching TRBD2. This CDR3 spans 16 amino acids. V lost 4 bases and J lost 6; bases outside the gene matches: 8. Per germline, CDR1 MNHNS and CDR2 SASEGT.

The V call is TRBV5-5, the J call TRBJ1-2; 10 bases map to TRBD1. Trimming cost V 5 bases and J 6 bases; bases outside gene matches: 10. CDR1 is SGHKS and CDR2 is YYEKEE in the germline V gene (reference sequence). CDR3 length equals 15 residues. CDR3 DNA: TGTGCCAGCAGGGTGCGCGTGACAGGGGGCGATGGCTACACCTTC. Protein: CASRVRVTGGDGYTF.